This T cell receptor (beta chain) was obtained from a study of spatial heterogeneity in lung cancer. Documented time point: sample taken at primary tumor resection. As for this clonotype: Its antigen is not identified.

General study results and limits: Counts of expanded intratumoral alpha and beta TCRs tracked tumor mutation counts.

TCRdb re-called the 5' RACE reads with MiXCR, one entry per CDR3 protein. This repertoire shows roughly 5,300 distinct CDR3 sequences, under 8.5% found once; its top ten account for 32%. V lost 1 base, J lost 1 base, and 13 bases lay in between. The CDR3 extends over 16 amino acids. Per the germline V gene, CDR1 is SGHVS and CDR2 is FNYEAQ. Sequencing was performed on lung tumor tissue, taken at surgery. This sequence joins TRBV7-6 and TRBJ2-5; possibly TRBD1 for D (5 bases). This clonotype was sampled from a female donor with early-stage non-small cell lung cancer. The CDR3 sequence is CASSLGPRVLQETQYF. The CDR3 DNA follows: TGTGCCAGCAGCTTAGGGCCCAGGGTCCTCCAAGAGACCCAGTACTTC.